One T cell receptor beta chain is described in this entry. What it recognizes is unknown. The data originate from a study of OX40 agonist ivuxolimab in advanced cancers. Per the germline V gene, CDR1 is SGHTS and CDR2 is YDEGEE. This CDR3 comprises 17 residues. The V segment lost 3 bases and the J segment 5 bases; nucleotides outside the gene matches: 11. Some clones are missing from TCRdb's copy, which holds only in-frame ones; the method was immunoSEQ multiplex PCR. The sample yields some 99,000 clones, roughly four fifths seen once. Regarding the study as a whole: Nonresponders, in some cases, also had low normalized T-cell clonal expansion. Low clonal expansion, among the lowest seen, marked partial responders at 0.1-3.0 mg/kg.

The receptor comes from an adult with an advanced solid tumor such as melanoma, head and neck, liver or kidney cancer. The chain joins TRBV5-8 to TRBJ2-1, with 10 bases identical to TRBD2. This specimen was CD4+ or CD8+ T cells sorted from blood, taken in a trial of the OX40 agonist ivuxolimab. The CDR3 DNA follows: TGTGCCAGCAGCTCCCCAAGAGGACTAGCGGTTCACAATGAGCAGTTCTTC. It translates to CASSSPRGLAVHNEQFF.